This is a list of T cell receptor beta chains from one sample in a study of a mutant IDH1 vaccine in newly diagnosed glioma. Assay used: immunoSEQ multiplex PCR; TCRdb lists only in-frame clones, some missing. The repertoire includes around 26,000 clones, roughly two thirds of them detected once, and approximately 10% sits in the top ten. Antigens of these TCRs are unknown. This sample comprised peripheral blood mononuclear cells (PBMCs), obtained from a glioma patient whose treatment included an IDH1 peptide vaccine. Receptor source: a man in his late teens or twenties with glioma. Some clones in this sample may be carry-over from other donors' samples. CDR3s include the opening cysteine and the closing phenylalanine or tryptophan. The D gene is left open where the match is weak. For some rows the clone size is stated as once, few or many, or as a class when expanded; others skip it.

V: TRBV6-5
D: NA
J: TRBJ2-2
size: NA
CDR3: CASSPGRNTGELFF
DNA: TGTGCCAGCAGTCCCGGACGGAACACCGGGGAGCTGTTTTTT

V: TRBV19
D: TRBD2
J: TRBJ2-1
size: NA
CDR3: CASSLGGGGVGNEQFF
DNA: TGTGCCAGTAGTTTGGGTGGCGGGGGGGTAGGAAATGAGCAGTTCTTC

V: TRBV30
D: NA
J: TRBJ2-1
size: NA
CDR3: CAWMQGSHEQFF
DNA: TGTGCCTGGATGCAGGGGTCCCATGAGCAGTTCTTC

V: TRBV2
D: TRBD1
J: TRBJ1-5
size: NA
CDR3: CASSSTGDGPQHF
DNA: TGTGCCAGCAGTTCGACAGGGGACGGGCCCCAGCATTTT

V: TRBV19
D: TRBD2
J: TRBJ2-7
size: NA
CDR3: CASSSWTGTRSSYEQYF
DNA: TGTGCCAGTAGTAGCTGGACCGGGACTAGGAGCTCCTACGAGCAGTACTTC

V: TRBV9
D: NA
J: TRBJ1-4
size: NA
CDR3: CASSVVAGDEKLFF
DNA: TGTGCCAGCAGCGTAGTGGCAGGAGATGAAAAACTGTTTTTT

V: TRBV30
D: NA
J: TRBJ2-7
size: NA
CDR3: CAWEGQITYEQYF
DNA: TGTGCCTGGGAAGGACAGATTACTTACGAGCAGTACTTC

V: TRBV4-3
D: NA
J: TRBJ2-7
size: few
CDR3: CASSQDRGGGNEQYF
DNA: TGCGCCAGCAGCCAAGATCGGGGAGGGGGCAACGAGCAGTACTTC

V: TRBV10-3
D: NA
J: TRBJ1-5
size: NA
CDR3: CAITGGLDQPQHF
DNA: TGTGCCATCACCGGCGGCTTGGATCAGCCCCAGCATTTT

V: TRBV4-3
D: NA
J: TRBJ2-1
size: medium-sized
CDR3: CASSQDPFSGVSNEQFF
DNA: TGCGCCAGCAGCCAAGATCCCTTCTCCGGGGTAAGCAATGAGCAGTTCTTC

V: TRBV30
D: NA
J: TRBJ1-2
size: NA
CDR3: CAWSRTAYGYTF
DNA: TGTGCCTGGAGTCGGACAGCCTATGGCTACACCTTC

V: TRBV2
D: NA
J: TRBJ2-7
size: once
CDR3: CASSRATGRITYEQYF
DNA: TGTGCCAGCAGTCGGGCGACGGGACGGATAACCTACGAGCAGTACTTC

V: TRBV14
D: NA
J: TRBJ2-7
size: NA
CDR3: CASSRTWKGEQYF
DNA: TGTGCCAGCAGCCGAACCTGGAAGGGGGAGCAGTACTTC

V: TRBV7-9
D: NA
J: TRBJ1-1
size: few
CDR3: CASTLGPGRAFF
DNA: TGTGCCAGCACCCTCGGACCGGGTAGGGCTTTCTTT

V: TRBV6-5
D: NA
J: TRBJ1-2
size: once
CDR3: CASRPRTATYYGYTF
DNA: TGTGCCAGCAGACCCAGGACAGCCACTTACTATGGCTACACCTTC

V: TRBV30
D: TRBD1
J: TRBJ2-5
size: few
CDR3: CAWSADRGTQYF
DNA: TGTGCCTGGAGTGCGGACAGGGGAACCCAGTACTTC

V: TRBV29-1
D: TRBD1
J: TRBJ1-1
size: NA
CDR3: CSVSTGTGRDTEAFF
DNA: TGCAGCGTGTCGACCGGGACAGGGAGAGACACTGAAGCTTTCTTT

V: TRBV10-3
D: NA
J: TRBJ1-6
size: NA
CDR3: CAIGGDGSPLHF
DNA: TGTGCCATCGGAGGGGACGGATCACCCCTCCACTTT

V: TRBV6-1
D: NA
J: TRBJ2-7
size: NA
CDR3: CASSRHHLYEQYF
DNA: TGTGCCAGCAGCCGACACCACCTCTACGAGCAGTACTTC

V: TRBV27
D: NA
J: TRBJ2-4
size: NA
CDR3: CASSFLGSLAKNIQYF
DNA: TGTGCCAGCAGTTTTCTAGGGTCACTAGCCAAAAACATTCAGTACTTC

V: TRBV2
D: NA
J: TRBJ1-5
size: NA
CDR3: CASSNDLSNQPQHF
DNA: TGTGCCAGCAGTAACGACCTAAGCAATCAGCCCCAGCATTTT

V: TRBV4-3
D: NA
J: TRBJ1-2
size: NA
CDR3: CASSQELQGAYGYTF
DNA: TGCGCCAGCAGCCAAGAGTTACAGGGCGCCTATGGCTACACCTTC

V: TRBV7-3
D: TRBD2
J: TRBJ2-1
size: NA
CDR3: CASSLSGTSGVNEQFF
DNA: TGTGCCAGCAGCTTATCCGGGACTAGCGGGGTCAATGAGCAGTTCTTC

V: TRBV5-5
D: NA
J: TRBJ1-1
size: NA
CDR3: CAGKTLLNTEAFF
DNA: TGTGCCGGAAAGACACTGTTGAACACTGAAGCTTTCTTT

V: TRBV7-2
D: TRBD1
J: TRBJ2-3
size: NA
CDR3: CASSFDRVSTDTQYF
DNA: TGTGCCAGCAGCTTCGACAGGGTTAGCACAGATACGCAGTATTTT

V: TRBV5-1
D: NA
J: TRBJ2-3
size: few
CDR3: CASSSGLHRTDTQYF
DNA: TGCGCCAGCAGCTCCGGACTACATCGCACAGATACGCAGTATTTT

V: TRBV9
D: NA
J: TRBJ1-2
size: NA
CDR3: CASRNGGRGDWGYTF
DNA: TGTGCCAGCAGGAATGGGGGCAGGGGCGATTGGGGCTACACCTTC

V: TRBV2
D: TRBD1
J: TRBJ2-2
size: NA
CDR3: CATKDRVANTGELFF
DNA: TGTGCCACCAAGGACAGGGTAGCGAACACCGGGGAGCTGTTTTTT

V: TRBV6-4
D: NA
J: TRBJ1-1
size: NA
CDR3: CASSPTVWNTEAFF
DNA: TGTGCCAGCAGTCCTACTGTCTGGAACACTGAAGCTTTCTTT

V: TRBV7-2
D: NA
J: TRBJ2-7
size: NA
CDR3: CASSPRLGTEQYF
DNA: TGTGCCAGCAGCCCACGACTCGGGACCGAGCAGTACTTC

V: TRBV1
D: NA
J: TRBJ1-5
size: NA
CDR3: CTSSQEGIPRNNQPQHF
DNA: TGCACCAGCAGCCAAGAAGGTATTCCACGGAACAATCAGCCCCAGCATTTT

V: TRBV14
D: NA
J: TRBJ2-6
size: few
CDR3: CASSNGKVAGANVLTF
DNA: TGTGCCAGCAGCAACGGCAAGGTTGCTGGGGCCAACGTCCTGACTTTC

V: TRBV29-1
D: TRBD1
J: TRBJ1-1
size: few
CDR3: CSVRAGGFVTEAFF
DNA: TGCAGCGTTAGGGCAGGGGGCTTTGTCACTGAAGCTTTCTTT

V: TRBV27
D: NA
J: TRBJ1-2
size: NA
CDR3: CASSLAENYGYTF
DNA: TGTGCCAGCAGTTTGGCAGAAAACTATGGCTACACCTTC

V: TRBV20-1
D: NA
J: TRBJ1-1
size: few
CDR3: CSARPGLEAFF
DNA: TGCAGTGCTAGACCGGGACTAGAGGCTTTCTTT

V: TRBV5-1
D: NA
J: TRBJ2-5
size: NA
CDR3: CASSTQPGLSQETQYF
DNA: TGCGCCAGCAGCACACAGCCGGGACTTAGCCAAGAGACCCAGTACTTC

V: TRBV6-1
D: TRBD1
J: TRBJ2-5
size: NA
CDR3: CASSGADRAWVETQYF
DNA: TGTGCCAGCAGTGGAGCGGACAGGGCGTGGGTAGAGACCCAGTACTTC

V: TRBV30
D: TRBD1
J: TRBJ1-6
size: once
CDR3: CAWSGQGNSPLHF
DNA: TGTGCCTGGAGTGGACAGGGAAATTCACCCCTCCACTTT

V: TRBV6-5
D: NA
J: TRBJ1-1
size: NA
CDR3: CASRGVDPEAFF
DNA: TGTGCCAGTAGGGGCGTGGATCCTGAAGCTTTCTTT

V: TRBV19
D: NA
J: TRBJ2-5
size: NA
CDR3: CASSLTGLTDLETQYF
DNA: TGTGCCAGTAGTTTGACCGGACTGACCGATTTGGAGACCCAGTACTTC

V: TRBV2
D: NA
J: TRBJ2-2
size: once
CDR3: CASVGPGAGELFF
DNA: TGTGCCAGCGTGGGACCGGGGGCCGGGGAGCTGTTTTTT

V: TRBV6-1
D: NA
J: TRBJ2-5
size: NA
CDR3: CASSPKRAQETQYF
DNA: TGTGCCAGCAGTCCAAAGAGGGCTCAAGAGACCCAGTACTTC

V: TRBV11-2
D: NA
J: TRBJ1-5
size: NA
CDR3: CASSLETGQPQHF
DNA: TGTGCCAGCAGCCTTGAGACAGGTCAGCCCCAGCATTTT

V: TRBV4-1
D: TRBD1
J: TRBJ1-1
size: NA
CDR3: CASSRHVGQGARNTEAFF
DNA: TGCGCCAGCAGCCGTCACGTCGGACAGGGGGCGAGGAACACTGAAGCTTTCTTT

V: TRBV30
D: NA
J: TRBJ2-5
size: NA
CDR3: CAWSVRQGPQETQYF
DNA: TGTGCCTGGAGTGTACGGCAGGGCCCTCAAGAGACCCAGTACTTC

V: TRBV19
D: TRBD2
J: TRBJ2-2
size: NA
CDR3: CASRPGRLAGTGELFF
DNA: TGTGCCAGTAGGCCCGGACGGCTAGCGGGGACCGGGGAGCTGTTTTTT

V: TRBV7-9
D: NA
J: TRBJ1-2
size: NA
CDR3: CASSPIWSYGYTF
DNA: TGTGCCAGCAGCCCCATATGGAGCTATGGCTACACCTTC

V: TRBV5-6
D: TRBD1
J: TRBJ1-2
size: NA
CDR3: CASSWPGQGIGYTF
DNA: TGTGCCAGCAGCTGGCCGGGACAGGGAATTGGCTACACCTTC

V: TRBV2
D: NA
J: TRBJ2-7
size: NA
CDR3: CASSPDGPGEQYF
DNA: TGTGCCAGCAGTCCTGACGGGCCCGGGGAGCAGTACTTC

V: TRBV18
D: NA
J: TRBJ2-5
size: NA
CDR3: CASSPNFGSPEGTQYF
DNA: TGTGCCAGCTCACCGAATTTCGGGAGTCCCGAGGGAACCCAGTACTTC

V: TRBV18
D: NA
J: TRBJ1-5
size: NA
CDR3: CASSLQNQPQHF
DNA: TGTGCCAGCTCCCTCCAAAATCAGCCCCAGCATTTT

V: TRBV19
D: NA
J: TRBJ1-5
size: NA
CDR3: CASSIPPGSNQPQHF
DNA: TGTGCCAGTAGTATCCCCCCAGGTAGCAATCAGCCCCAGCATTTT

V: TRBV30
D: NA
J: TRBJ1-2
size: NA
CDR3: CAWSLQGHSYGYTF
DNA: TGTGCCTGGAGTCTCCAAGGGCATAGCTATGGCTACACCTTC